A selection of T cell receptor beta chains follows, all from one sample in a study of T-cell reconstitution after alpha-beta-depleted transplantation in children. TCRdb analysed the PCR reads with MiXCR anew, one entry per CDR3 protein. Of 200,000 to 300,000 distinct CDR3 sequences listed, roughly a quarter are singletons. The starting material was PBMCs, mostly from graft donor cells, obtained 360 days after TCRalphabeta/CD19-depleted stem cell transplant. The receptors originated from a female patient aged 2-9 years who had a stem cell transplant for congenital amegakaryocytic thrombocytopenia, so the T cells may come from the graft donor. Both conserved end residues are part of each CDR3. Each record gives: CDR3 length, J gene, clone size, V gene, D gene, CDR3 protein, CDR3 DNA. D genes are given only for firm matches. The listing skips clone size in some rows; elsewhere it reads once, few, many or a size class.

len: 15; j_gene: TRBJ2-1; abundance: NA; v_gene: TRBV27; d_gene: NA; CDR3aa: CASYSLGSGFNEQFF; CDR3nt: TGTGCCAGCTATTCCTTGGGGAGCGGGTTCAATGAGCAGTTCTTC
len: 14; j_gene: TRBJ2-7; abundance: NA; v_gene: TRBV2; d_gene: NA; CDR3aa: CASRENRLVDEQYF; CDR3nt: TGTGCCAGCAGGGAAAATCGCCTCGTGGACGAGCAGTACTTC
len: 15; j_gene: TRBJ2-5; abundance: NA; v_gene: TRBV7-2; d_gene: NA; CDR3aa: CASSLALRELETQYF; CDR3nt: TGTGCCAGCAGCTTAGCGCTTCGGGAATTAGAGACCCAGTACTTC
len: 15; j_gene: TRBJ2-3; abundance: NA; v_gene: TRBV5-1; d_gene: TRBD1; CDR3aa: CASSLKDRGGDTQYF; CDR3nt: TGCGCCAGCAGCTTGAAGGACAGGGGGGGAGATACGCAGTATTTT
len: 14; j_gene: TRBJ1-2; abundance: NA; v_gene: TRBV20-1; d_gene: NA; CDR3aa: CSASGPPGSYGYTF; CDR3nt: TGCAGTGCTAGTGGACCGCCGGGGAGCTATGGCTACACCTTC
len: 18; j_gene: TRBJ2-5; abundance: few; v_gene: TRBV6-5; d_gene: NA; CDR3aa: CASSYSILTSKGQETQYF; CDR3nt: TGTGCCAGCAGTTACTCGATCCTCACTAGCAAAGGCCAAGAGACCCAGTACTTC
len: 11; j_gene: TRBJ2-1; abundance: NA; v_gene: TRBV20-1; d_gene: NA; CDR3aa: CSARKFNEQFF; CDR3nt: TGCAGTGCTAGGAAGTTCAATGAGCAGTTCTTC
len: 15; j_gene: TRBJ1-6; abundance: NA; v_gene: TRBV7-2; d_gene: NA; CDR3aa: CASSLGTSEYSPLHF; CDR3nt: TGTGCCAGCAGCCTCGGGACTTCCGAGTATTCACCCCTCCACTTT
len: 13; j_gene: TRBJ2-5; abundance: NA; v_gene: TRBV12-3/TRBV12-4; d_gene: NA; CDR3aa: CVSSFGGSETQYF; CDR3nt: TGTGTCAGCAGTTTCGGTGGGTCCGAGACCCAGTACTTC
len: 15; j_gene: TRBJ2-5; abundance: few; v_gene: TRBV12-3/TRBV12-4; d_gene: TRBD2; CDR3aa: CASSLIGGGQETQYF; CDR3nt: TGTGCCAGCAGTTTAATTGGCGGGGGACAAGAGACCCAGTACTTC
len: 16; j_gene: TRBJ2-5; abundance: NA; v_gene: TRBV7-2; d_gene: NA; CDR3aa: CASSSLTSGRGETQYF; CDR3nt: TGTGCCAGCAGCTCCCTAACGTCCGGCAGGGGAGAGACCCAGTACTTC
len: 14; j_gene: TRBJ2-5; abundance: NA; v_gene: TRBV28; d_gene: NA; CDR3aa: CASSPRLVQETQYF; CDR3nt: TGTGCCAGCAGTCCGAGACTAGTGCAAGAGACCCAGTACTTC
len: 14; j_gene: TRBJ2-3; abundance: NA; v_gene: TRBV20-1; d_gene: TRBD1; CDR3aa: CSASWDSSTDTQYF; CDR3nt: TGCAGTGCTAGTTGGGACAGTAGCACAGATACGCAGTATTTT
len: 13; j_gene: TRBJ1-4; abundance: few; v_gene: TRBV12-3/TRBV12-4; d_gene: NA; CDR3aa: CASSLIPNEKLFF; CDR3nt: TGTGCCAGCAGTTTAATACCTAATGAAAAACTGTTTTTT
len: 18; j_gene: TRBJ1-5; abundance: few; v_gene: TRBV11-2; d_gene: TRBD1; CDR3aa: CASSPLCTTGRSNQPQHF; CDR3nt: TGTGCCAGCAGCCCGTTATGTACGACAGGGCGCAGCAATCAGCCCCAGCATTTT
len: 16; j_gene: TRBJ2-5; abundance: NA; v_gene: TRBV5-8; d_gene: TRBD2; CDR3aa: CASSLRGSGVQETQYF; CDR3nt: TGTGCCAGCAGCTTGCGTGGGAGCGGGGTCCAAGAGACCCAGTACTTC
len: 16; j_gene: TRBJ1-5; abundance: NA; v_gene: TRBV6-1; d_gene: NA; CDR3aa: CASSEIFRYSNQPQHF; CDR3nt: TGTGCCAGCAGTGAGATCTTCAGGTATAGCAATCAGCCCCAGCATTTT
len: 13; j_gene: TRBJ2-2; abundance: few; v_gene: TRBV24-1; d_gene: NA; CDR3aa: CATSDRVTGELFF; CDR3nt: TGTGCCACCAGTGACAGGGTTACCGGGGAGCTGTTTTTT
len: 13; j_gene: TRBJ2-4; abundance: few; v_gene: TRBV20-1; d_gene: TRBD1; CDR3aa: CSADTGVGNIQYF; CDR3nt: TGCAGTGCCGATACAGGGGTGGGAAACATTCAGTACTTC
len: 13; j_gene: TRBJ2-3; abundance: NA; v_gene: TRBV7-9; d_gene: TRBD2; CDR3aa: CASERRGSDTQYF; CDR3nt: TGTGCCAGCGAGAGGCGGGGGTCTGATACGCAGTATTTT
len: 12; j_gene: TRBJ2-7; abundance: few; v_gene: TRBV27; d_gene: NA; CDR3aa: CASSTRGYEQYF; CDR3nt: TGTGCCAGCAGTACAAGGGGATACGAGCAGTACTTC
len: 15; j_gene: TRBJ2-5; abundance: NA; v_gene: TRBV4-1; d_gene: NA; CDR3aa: CASSQVTGIQETQYF; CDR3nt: TGCGCCAGCAGCCAGGTTACCGGGATCCAAGAGACCCAGTACTTC
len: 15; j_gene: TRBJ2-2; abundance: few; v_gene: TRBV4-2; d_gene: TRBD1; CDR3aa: CASSLRTGADGELFF; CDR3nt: TGTGCCAGCAGCCTCCGGACAGGGGCAGACGGGGAGCTGTTTTTT
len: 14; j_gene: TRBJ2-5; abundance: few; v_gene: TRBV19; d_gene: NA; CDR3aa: CASSIGWGQETQYF; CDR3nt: TGTGCCAGTAGTATAGGTTGGGGCCAAGAGACCCAGTACTTC
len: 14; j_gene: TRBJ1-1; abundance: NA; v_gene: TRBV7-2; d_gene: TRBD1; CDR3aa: CASSTYRGLTEAFF; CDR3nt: TGTGCCAGCAGCACCTACAGGGGGCTCACTGAAGCTTTCTTT
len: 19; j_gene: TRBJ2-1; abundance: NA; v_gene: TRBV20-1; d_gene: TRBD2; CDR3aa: CSARDYSGGTSGSYNEQFF; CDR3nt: TGCAGTGCTAGAGACTACTCGGGGGGGACTAGCGGGAGCTACAATGAGCAGTTCTTC
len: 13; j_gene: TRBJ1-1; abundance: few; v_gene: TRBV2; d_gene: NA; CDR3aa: CASSAIQGLGAFF; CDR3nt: TGTGCCAGCAGTGCTATACAGGGTCTTGGAGCTTTCTTT
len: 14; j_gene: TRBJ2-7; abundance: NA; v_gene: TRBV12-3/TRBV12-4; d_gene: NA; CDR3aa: CASSLGGPTYEQYF; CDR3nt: TGTGCCAGCAGTTTAGGGGGACCCACCTACGAGCAGTACTTC
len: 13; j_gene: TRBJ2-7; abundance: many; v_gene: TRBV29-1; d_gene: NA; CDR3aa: CSVEGPGFREQYF; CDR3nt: TGCAGCGTTGAAGGCCCCGGATTTCGCGAGCAGTACTTC
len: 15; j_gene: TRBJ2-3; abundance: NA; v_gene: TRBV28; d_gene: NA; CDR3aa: CASSPHQQTADTQYF; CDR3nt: TGTGCCAGCAGCCCTCACCAGCAGACCGCAGATACGCAGTATTTT
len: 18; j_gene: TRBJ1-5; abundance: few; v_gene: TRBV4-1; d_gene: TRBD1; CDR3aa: CASSQDPEQGAGNQPQHF; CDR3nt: TGCGCCAGCAGCCAAGACCCCGAACAGGGGGCAGGCAATCAGCCCCAGCATTTT
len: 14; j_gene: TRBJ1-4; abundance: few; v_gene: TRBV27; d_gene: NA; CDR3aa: CASSFAGPGEKLFF; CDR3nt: TGTGCCAGCAGTTTTGCGGGGCCGGGTGAAAAACTGTTTTTT
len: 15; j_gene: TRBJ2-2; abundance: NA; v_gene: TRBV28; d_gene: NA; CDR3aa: CASSLGGPSTGELFF; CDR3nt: TGTGCCAGCAGCCTAGGGGGTCCCAGCACCGGGGAGCTGTTTTTT
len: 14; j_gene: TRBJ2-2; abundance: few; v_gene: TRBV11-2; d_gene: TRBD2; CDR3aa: CASSPSGDTGELFF; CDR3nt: TGTGCCAGCAGCCCCAGCGGGGACACCGGGGAGCTGTTTTTT
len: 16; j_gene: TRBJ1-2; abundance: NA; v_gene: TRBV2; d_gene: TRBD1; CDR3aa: CASRGVGAGGSYGYTF; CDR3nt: TGTGCCAGCAGAGGAGTTGGAGCAGGGGGCAGCTATGGCTACACCTTC
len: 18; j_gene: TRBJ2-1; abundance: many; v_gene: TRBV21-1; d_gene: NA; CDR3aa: CAYRRDRTILSSYNEQFF; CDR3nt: TGTGCCTACAGGCGGGATAGGACTATACTCAGCTCCTACAATGAGCAGTTCTTC
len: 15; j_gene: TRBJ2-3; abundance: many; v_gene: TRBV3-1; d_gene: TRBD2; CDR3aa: CASTIAGSLPHTQYF; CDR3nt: TGTGCCAGCACTATAGCGGGAAGTCTTCCACATACGCAGTATTTT
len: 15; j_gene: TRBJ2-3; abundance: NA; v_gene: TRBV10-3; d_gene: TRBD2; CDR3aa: CAISGLSGGGGTQYF; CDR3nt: TGTGCCATCAGTGGCCTTAGCGGTGGGGGGGGTACGCAGTATTTT